The source of this T cell receptor beta chain is a study of shared clonotypes between healthy human individuals (dated by TCRdb to 2020 to 2021). Regarding the study in general: Two women and three men aged 18 to 49 years were included in the cohort. Per donor, three plates each were used for CD4 naive and CD4 memory, two for CD8 naive, and one for CD8 memory. Blood TCR repertoires of roughly 5 healthy adults were deeply sequenced to estimate repertoire size and the extent of clonotype sharing between individuals. To increase sequencing depth and limit assay-specific biases, TCR repertoire library preparation and sequencing were carried out by different laboratories using diverse techniques. Each donor's leukapheresis produced roughly between about 0.9 and 9.5 billion PBMCs.

As encoded in the germline V gene, CDR1 is SGHTA while CDR2 is FQGNSA. The V end gives up 1 base and the J end 8 bases, leaving 9 bases in the junction not matched to a gene. The CDR3 runs 15 amino acids, cysteine and phenylalanine included. Only the CDR3 DNA stays, 45 bases, in frame from base 1. What the study reported, not specific to this receptor: Even with the large sequencing depth, rarefaction of the sorted-subset datasets indicated that sequencing was incomplete. Based on pairwise subsampling, the degree of clonotype sharing among donors was expected to be affected by sequencing depth. Only blood was sampled, and tissue TCR repertoires likely differ from those in blood. Because the study included only a small number of donors, the genetic and exposure-history diversity represented was limited. Higher generation probabilities were observed for clonotypes shared by all four sorted-subset donors than for non-shared clonotypes. Larger estimated clonotype richness was generally found for naive subsets than for memory subsets. Approximately 5% of naive CD4, 3.5% of naive CD8, approximately 2% of memory CD4, and roughly 0.4% of memory CD8 clonotypes were shared across a few donors.

TCR CDR3 regions were amplified from genomic DNA by multiplex PCR using the deep immunoSEQ assay. For each cell subset, the extracted genomic DNA was distributed evenly across all wells of several immunoSEQ 96-well plates, and each plate served as one replicate. Each replicate PCR for sorted subsets received about 220 ng genomic DNA, equal to roughly 30,000 T cell genomes. Purified libraries were quantified with a Qubit 3.0 fluorometer, sized on a Bioanalyzer 2100, and re-quantified with the KAPA Library Quantification kit. A separate single-read 150-cycle Illumina NextSeq 550 flow cell was used to sequence each immunoSEQ 96-well plate. Per the original workflow: The immunoSEQ output contained only junctional sequences without quality scores, so filtering could not match that applied to full-length reads. Sequences were annotated with PyIR, a Python wrapper for IgBLAST v1.9, and V/J genes and CDR3 were assigned using IMGT germline references. Any read was removed if the V/J assignment was weak (E-value above 1e-6), the CDR3 was missing, or the read contained stop codons, out-of-frame junctions, or ambiguous translated residues. A V3J clonotype was defined by an identical inferred V gene, J gene, and CDR3 amino acid sequence. Percentage overlap between repertoires was computed as shared unique clonotypes divided by the size of the smaller repertoire. Richness of each repertoire was evaluated using RTK rarefaction, the Chao1 estimator, and Recon v2.1 estimates of unobserved clonotypes. Generation probabilities for all TCRbeta clonotypes obtained by the gDNA method from a handful of donors were computed using OLGA. This immuneACCESS table, as held by TCRdb, lists in-frame sequences with V and J called but not all clones. Of the missing ones, under half trace to an unresolved V gene in checked studies; the others have no known cause. That table is the source of V, J and clone size, and D and trimming were worked out from the DNA. This sample has approximately 2.1 million clones in its table, and over 85% of those were observed once. 0.3% to 0.4% of the sample rests with the top ten.

With regard to this clone: Its specific antigen is unknown. Per-base quality was not reported, and no clone a single base away is much larger than it.

Healthy HIV-negative adults with no recently reported acute infections or vaccinations were included as donors. Every donor was a Caucasian adult living in Nashville, Tennessee, USA. CD4+ T cells were enriched through magnetic negative selection, after which naive cells were positively selected on CD45RA and the remaining negative fraction served as the memory subset. After blood collection by leukapheresis, PBMCs were isolated using Ficoll-Histopaque density gradient centrifugation and then cryopreserved in the vapor phase of liquid nitrogen. Analytical flow cytometry was used to check the purity and quantity of every magnetically sorted T cell population. Each sorted fraction had its genomic DNA isolated and then quantified by UV absorbance on a Nanodrop 2000c.

The sample comprised naive CD4+ T cells from PBMCs. This sample's cell subset or site label indicates: CD45RA+ positively selected. The chain is encoded by TRBV7-2 joined to TRBJ1-2; 8 central nucleotides agree with TRBD1. The origin of this receptor is a young man in good health. Some clones in this sample may be carry-over from other donors' samples. CDR3 sequence: CASSLVPGQGLGYTF. At the DNA level, the sequence is TGTGCCAGCAGCTTAGTACCCGGACAGGGCCTGGGCTACACCTTC.